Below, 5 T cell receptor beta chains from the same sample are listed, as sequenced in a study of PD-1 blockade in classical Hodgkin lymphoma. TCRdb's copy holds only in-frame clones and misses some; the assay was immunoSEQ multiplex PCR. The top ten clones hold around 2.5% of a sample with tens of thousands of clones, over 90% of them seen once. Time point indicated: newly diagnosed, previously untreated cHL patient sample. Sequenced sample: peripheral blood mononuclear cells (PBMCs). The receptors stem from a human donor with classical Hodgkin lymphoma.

CDR3 DNA sequence: TGTGCCAGCAGTCCGCGACTAGCGGGGCGGGGGGAGACCCAGTACTTC. This sequence encodes CASSPRLAGRGETQYF. This chain links TRBV2 with TRBJ2-5; the match to TRBD2 covers 11 bases. Germline loops: CDR1 SNHLY, CDR2 FYNNEI. The junction had 10 bases not matched to a gene; V was cut back by 5 bases and J by 5 bases. There are 16 residues in the CDR3.

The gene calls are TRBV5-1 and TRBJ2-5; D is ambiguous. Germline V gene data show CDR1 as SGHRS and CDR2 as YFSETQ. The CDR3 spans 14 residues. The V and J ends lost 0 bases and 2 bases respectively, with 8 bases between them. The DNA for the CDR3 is TGCGCCAGCAGCTTGGGGCAGACGCAAGAGACCCAGTACTTC. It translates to CASSLGQTQETQYF.

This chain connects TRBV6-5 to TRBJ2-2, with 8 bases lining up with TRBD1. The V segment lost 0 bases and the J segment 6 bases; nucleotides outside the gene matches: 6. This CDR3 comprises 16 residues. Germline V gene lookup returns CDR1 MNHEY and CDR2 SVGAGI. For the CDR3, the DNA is TGTGCCAGCAGTTACTCGACAGGGGTCGGCTCCGGGGAGCTGTTTTTT. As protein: CASSYSTGVGSGELFF.

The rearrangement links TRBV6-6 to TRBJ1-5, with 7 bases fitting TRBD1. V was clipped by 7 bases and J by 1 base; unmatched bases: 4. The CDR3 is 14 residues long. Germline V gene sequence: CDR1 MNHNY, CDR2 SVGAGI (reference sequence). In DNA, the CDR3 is TGTGCCAGCATTCCGGGACAGAGCAATCAGCCCCAGCATTTT. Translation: CASIPGQSNQPQHF.

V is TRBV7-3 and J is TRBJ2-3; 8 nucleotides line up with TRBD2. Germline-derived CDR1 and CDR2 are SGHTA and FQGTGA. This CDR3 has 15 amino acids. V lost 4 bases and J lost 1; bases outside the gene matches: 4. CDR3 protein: CASSSTAGGTDTQYF. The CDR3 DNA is TGTGCCAGCAGCTCCACAGCGGGAGGCACAGATACGCAGTATTTT.